The sequence of this T cell receptor beta chain was determined in a study of T cells after yellow fever vaccination. Study-wide results and caveats: It was a small share of clonotypes that appeared in both CD4 and CD8 compartments.

Making TCR cDNA involved 5'RACE template switching, which added UMIs and a universal primer site. Each CDR3 protein gets one entry after TCRdb re-called the 5' RACE reads with MiXCR. The table lists about 260,000 distinct CDR3 sequences, roughly 4.8% of them singletons. This clonotype was recorded a few times. As yet, its antigen is unknown. The CDR3 is 15 residues long. Trimming removed 5 bases from V and 2 bases from J, with 17 bases in between. Germline V lookup: CDR1 SGHRS, CDR2 YFSETQ. This sample comprised CD4+ T cells sorted from PBMCs, obtained on the day of the yellow fever booster vaccination. The sequence came from a man aged 18 to 35 who received the YFV17D yellow fever vaccine. The chain is built from TRBV5-1 and TRBJ2-7, with D possibly TRBD2 on 7 matching bases. The CDR3, as DNA: TGCGCCAGCAGTTACTTTGGGGGGGCAACCTACGAGCAGTACTTC. Residues: CASSYFGGATYEQYF.